This TCR beta chain was documented in a study of cytomegalovirus exposure and HLA in healthy donors (dated by TCRdb to 2016 to 2017). About the study as a whole: According to an earlier analysis of 550 to 750 of the donors, about 179 million T cells yielded 90 million to 140 million unique TCR beta sequences and 276 Gb of sequence data. An early release that covered about 640 HLA-typed donors contained about 300 gigabases of sequencing data and some 87 million unique TCR sequences. The genetic ancestry cluster associated with self-reported Caucasian donors included roughly 84% of the roughly 400 genotyped donors. The study aimed to test whether signatures of past pathogen exposure could be identified by cataloging public T cell receptors. The study used immunosequencing to profile the T cell repertoires of about 670 subjects and linked those repertoires to cytomegalovirus serostatus. A separate validation cohort of approximately 130 different subjects was used in addition to the roughly 640-subject first cohort. To predict cytomegalovirus infection status, the study combined high-throughput TCR immunosequencing, statistical association of individual TCRs with disease status, and machine learning. A later analysis re-examined previously published TCR beta repertoires from 500 to 700 donors and added high-resolution HLA genotyping to investigate patterns of TCR occurrence. Rather than using new phenotypic data, the later analysis identified candidate immune exposures from TCR beta sequences and from how often those sequences occurred across donors. To decide whether each TCR beta V gene segment behaved as functional or pseudogenic, an earlier analysis of fewer than 750 of the donors relied on high-throughput TCR beta sequencing. Alongside the repertoire data, information on donor age, sex, ethnicity and CMV serostatus was compiled. Genome-wide SNP genotypes for about 65% of the 666 donors were used in a later genetic analysis, which treated that subset as a discovery cohort. Every discovery cohort repertoire had been produced on one sequencing platform. Class I and class II HLA loci were covered by the typing at four-digit resolution. Typing coverage varied by locus: roughly 629-630 donors for A, B, C, DRB1 and DQB1; 522 for DQA1; around 570 for DPA1; 450 to 480 for DPB1. Because of strong linkage in the cohort, roughly 5 DR-DQ haplotypes were treated as single units for association and clustering. On average, around 240,000 unique TCR beta nucleotide sequences were sequenced per donor among a few hundred genotyped donors of the cohort, with roughly 18% of those sequences being non-productive.

Results and caveats for the whole study, not just this receptor: The presence/absence analyses assumed that sequencing depth was roughly uniform across donors, and that assumption may not be true. The study gave a list of 150 to 200 TCR beta chains associated with cytomegalovirus. Only TCR beta chains were sequenced in this cohort, and the absence of alpha or paired-chain data limited detectable features. A cluster of highly shared sequence variants was judged likely to represent a technical artifact of the sequencing pipeline. In a later analysis, HLA-associated TCR beta chains were found to be more clonally expanded and to have lower generation probabilities than equally common non-associated chains. A later genetic analysis reported fewer N-insertions in productive TCRs among donors in an Asian-associated ancestry cluster than the roughly 700-donor mean. A later analysis reported that several top co-occurrence clusters appeared linked to parvovirus B19, influenza, CMV and Epstein-Barr virus. A further reported finding was that TCR beta sequences accurately predicted the HLA-A and HLA-B alleles for most subjects in the first cohort. CMV serostatus was the only immune exposure information available for the cohort. In a later analysis, most CMV-associated TCR beta chains were found to appear HLA-restricted, with HLA associations seemingly driven largely by CMV exposure. Assigning TCR associations to individual alleles was difficult when HLA alleles, especially DR and DQ, strongly co-occurred. In vitro tests confirmed that three of the cytomegalovirus-associated TCR beta chains recognize cytomegalovirus antigens. In an earlier analysis of 500 to 650 of the donors, most TCR beta V segments appeared in productive rearrangements about 87% or about 30% of the time, broadly matching IMGT annotations. It was suggested by the authors that the approach could potentially be generalized to other disease states and immunological phenotypes. Across donors, most TCR sequences were observed very rarely, whereas some public TCRs were present in many individuals. V-gene and J-gene trimming of TCR beta chains was associated with a missense DCLRE1C variant in a later genetic analysis, and the association was replicated in an independent cohort. Because counts were too low, roughly 16 rarely observed V segments, including chromosome 9 orphons, were left out of the earlier analysis of 500 to 750 of the donors. A later analysis found that TCR association rates varied across HLA loci, with DRB1 alleles showing the most associated TCRs and HLA-C alleles the fewest. Correlated functional status among segregating V segments might reflect linkage disequilibrium, but an unknown experimental factor could not be ruled out. In a later analysis, 15,000 to 20,000 TCR beta sequences were associated with specific HLA alleles at a false discovery rate of 0.05. HLA typing was unavailable for some donors at each locus, so association tests used only the typed subset. Cytomegalovirus status was reported to be diagnosed by the classifier with high specificity and sensitivity in both the original and validation cohorts.

The cohort comprised under 700 healthy bone marrow donors. Cohort members were all nominally healthy when sampled, although unrecorded immune exposures were likely present. The donor was CMV seronegative and was included in the group of around 320 seronegative cohort members. A peripheral blood sample was collected from each donor, and TCR beta sequencing was performed on peripheral blood mononuclear cells. Genomic DNA was extracted from the blood cell samples with the Qiagen DNeasy Blood Extraction Kit. This clone was recorded a few times. There is no known antigen for this receptor. The sample holds no much larger clone one base away, and base qualities are not on file. Receptor libraries were prepared by the immunoSEQ multiplex PCR assay. For the multiplex PCR, a mixture combining 60 forward primers for TCR Vbeta segments and 13 reverse primers for TCR Jbeta segments was used. The CDR3 region of rearranged TCR beta genes was amplified from genomic DNA by a multiplex PCR assay. On the Illumina HiSeq System, the amplified TCR beta libraries were sequenced as 87-base-pair reads. The source study handled its data this way. A later analysis counted 65 million to 90 million unique TCR beta chains across the roughly 700 repertoires, and some 11 million of these chains were shared by at least two donors. Raw reads were error-corrected and collapsed into unique sequences with a nearest-neighbor algorithm that merged closely related sequences to remove PCR and sequencing errors. Alignment of CDR3 sequences to IMGT reference sequences was used to assign V, D and J gene segments. For a sequence to be retained, a match of at least six nucleotides to both a V gene segment and a J gene segment was required. Rearrangements were called productive when the CDR3 lacked stop codons and stayed in frame with V and J; all others were non-productive. CDR3 was defined by IMGT convention, running from the second conserved V-encoded cysteine to the conserved J-encoded phenylalanine. Sequences without an unambiguous match to a single V gene segment were excluded from the earlier analysis of almost 600 of the donors. An earlier analysis of several hundred of the donors classified V segments as functional when productive rearrangements were above 56.7% and as segregating when the standard deviation between donors was above 5%. A statistical classification framework was built to diagnose cytomegalovirus status from the catalog of TCR beta chain sequences. In a later analysis, V and J genes were assigned by comparing TCR nucleotide sequences against IMGT/GENE-DB human TR gene sequences. Using the TCRdist pipeline, a later analysis assigned CDR3 sequences along with most-parsimonious VDJ recombination scenarios. In a later analysis, each TCR beta chain was defined by its CDR3 amino acid sequence together with its V-gene family, and reads lacking a unique V-gene family were excluded. In a later analysis, some 600 highly shared, low-generation-probability nucleotide sequences were removed to address suspected cross-contamination and a sequencing artifact. In a later analysis, a clonal expansion index was calculated for each public chain from normalized within-repertoire ranks of inferred template counts. Generation probabilities in a later analysis came from a VDJ recombination model fitted to out-of-frame rearrangements, and those results were checked against IGoR. In a later analysis, hypergeometric tests were used to score TCR-TCR, TCR-HLA and TCR-CMV co-occurrence, with a repertoire-size bias correction applied to TCR pairs. In a later analysis, false discovery rates were estimated by permuting HLA or CMV assignments 20 times. In a later analysis, co-occurring TCRs were grouped using DBSCAN, with TCRdist sequence similarity added in when clustering inside HLA-allele-positive subsets. Co-occurrence clustering excluded repertoires with fewer than 30,000 or more than 120,000 public chains, plus five with anomalous nucleotide sharing. This immuneACCESS table, as held by TCRdb, lists in-frame sequences with V and J called but not all clones. Of the missing ones, under half trace to an unresolved V gene in checked studies; the others have no known cause. Clonal size and the V and J genes are those of that table, whereas D and trimming came from the DNA. The sample has 310,000 or so clones on record, roughly 90% of them singletons. The ten largest account for about 2% of the sample.

The sequence came from a woman aged 18-35 years in good health and CMV-seronegative. The sequencing sample was made of PBMCs.

The DNA sequence follows: TGCAGCGCTGCCATAGCGGGGGAGAACACCGGGGAGCTGTTTTTT. This translates into CSAAIAGENTGELFF. The chain is assembled from TRBV29-1 and TRBJ2-2; TRBD2 matches 9 bases in the middle. After removal of 7 bases from V and 1 base from J, the junction retains 7 bases not matched to a gene. The CDR3, from cysteine to phenylalanine, totals 15 residues. The read is trimmed to its CDR3 DNA, 45 bases read in frame from base 1. The germline V gene supplies CDR1 SQVTM and CDR2 ANQGSEA.